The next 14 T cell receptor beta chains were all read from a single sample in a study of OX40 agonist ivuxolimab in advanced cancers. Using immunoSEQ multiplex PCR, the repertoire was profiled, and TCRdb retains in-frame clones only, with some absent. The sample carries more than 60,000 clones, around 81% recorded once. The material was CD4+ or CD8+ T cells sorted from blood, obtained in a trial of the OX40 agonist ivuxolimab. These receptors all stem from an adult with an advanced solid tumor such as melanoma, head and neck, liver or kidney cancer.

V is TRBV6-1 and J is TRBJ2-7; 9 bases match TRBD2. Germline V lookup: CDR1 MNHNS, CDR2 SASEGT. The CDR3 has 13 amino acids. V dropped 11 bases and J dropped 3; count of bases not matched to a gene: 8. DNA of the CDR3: TGTGCCGCGGGAGGGGGTTTAGTCTACGAGCAGTACTTC. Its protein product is CAAGGGLVYEQYF.

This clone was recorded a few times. The CDR3 DNA is TGTGCCAGCAGGCAGGGGACAGATCATTCACCCCTCCACTTT. It translates to CASRQGTDHSPLHF. The V call is TRBV6-1, the J call TRBJ1-6; TRBD1 aligns across 7 bases. After removal of 6 bases from V and 8 bases from J, the junction contained 7 bases not matched to a gene. Per the germline V gene, CDR1 is MNHNS and CDR2 is SASEGT. The CDR3 has 14 amino acids.

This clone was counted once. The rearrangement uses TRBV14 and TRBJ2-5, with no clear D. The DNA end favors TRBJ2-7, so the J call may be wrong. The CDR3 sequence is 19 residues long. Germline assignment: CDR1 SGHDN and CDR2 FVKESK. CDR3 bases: TGTGCCAGCAGCCAAGACCGGCCCGGGTTCCCGGGCCTAATCTACGAGCAGTACTTC. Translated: CASSQDRPGFPGLIYEQYF.

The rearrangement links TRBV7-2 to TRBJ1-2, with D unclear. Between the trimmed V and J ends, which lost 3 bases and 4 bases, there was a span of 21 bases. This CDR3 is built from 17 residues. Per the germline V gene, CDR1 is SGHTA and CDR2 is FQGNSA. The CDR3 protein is CASSFSPPGETTYGYTF. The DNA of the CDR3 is TGTGCCAGCAGCTTTAGCCCCCCGGGAGAGACCACCTATGGCTACACCTTC.

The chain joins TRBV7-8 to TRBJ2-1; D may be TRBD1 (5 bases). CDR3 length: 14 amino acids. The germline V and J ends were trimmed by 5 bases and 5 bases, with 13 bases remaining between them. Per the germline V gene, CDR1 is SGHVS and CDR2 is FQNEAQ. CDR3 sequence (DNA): TGTGCCAGCAGCCCCCGGACAAACAACAATGAGCAGTTCTTC. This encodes CASSPRTNNNEQFF.

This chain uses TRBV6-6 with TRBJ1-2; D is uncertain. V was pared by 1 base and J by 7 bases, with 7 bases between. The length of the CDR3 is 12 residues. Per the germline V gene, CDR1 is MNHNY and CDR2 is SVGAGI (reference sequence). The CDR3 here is CASSYLDLGYTF. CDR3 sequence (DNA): TGTGCCAGCAGTTACTTAGACCTTGGCTACACCTTC.

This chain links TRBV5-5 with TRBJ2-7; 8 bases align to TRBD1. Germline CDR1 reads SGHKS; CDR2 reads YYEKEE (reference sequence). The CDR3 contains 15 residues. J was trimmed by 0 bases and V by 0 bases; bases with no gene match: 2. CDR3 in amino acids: CASSLEDRVSYEQYF. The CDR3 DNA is TGTGCCAGCAGCTTGGAGGACAGGGTCTCCTACGAGCAGTACTTC. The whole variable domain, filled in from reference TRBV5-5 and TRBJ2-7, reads DAGVTQSPTHLIKTRGQQVTLRCSPISGHKSVSWYQQVLGQGPQFIFQYYEKEERGRGNFPDRFSARQFPNYSSELNVNALLLGDSALYLCASSLEDRVSYEQYFGPGTRLTVT.

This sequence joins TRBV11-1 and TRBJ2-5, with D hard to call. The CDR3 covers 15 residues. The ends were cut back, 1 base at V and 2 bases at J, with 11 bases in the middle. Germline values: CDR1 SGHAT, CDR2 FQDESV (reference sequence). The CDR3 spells CASSLEGPYQETQYF. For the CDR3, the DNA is TGTGCCAGCAGCTTAGAGGGTCCTTATCAAGAGACCCAGTACTTC.

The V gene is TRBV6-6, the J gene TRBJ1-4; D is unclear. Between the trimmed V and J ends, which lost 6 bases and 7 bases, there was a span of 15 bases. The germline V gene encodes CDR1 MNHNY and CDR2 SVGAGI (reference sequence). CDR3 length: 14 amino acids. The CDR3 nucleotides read TGTGCCAGCAGATACCCCGGTAAAGGTGAAAAACTGTTTTTT. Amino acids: CASRYPGKGEKLFF.

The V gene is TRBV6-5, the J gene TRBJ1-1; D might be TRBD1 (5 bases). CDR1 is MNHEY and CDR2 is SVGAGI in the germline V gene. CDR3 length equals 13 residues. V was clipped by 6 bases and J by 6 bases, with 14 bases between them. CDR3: CASSWAPGAEAFF. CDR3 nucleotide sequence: TGTGCCAGCAGCTGGGCTCCGGGGGCTGAAGCTTTCTTT.

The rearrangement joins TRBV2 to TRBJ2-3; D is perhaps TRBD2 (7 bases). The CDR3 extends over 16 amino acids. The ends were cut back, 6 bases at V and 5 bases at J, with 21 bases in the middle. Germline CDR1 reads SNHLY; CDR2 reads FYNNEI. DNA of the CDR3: TGTGCCAGCAGCCTGATCCGGGGGGCCGCTGGAGATACGCAGTATTTT. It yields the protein CASSLIRGAAGDTQYF.

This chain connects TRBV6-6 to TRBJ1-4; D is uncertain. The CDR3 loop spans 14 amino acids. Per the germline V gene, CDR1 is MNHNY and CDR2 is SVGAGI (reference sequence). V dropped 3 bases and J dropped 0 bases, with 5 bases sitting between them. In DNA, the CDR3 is TGTGCCAGCAGTTATTCTACAACTAATGAAAAACTGTTTTTT. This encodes CASSYSTTNEKLFF.

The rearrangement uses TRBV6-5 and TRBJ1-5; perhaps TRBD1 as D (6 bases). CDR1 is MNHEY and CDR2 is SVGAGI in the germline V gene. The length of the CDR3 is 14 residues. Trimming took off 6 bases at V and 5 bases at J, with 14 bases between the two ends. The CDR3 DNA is TGTGCCAGCAGCCCAAACAGGGACCATCAGCCCCAGCATTTT. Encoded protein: CASSPNRDHQPQHF.

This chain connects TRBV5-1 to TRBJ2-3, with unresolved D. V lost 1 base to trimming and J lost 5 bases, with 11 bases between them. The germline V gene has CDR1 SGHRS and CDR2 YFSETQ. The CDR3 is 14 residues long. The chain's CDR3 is CASSLIGVGDTQYF. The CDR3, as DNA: TGCGCCAGCAGCTTGATTGGGGTTGGAGATACGCAGTATTTT.